This entry features one T cell receptor (beta chain) sequence. Profiling relied on immunoSEQ multiplex PCR, and the TCRdb table lists in-frame clones only, not all of them. Found here are 120,000 to 150,000 clones, 80% to 90% of them singletons; the top ten hold 6.5% to 8.5%. The sample comes from a study of blood T cell repertoires in COVID-19. The overall study: Samples came from the United States, Italy and Spain, spanning acute and convalescent COVID-19. Sources were T cells, B-cell-depleted T cells, or PBMCs; the material itself was cDNA or gDNA.

The CDR3 runs 19 residues. J was trimmed by 5 bases and V by 0 bases; bases with no gene match: 13. Germline lookup yields CDR1 LGHNA and CDR2 YNFKEQ. Sample: peripheral blood. The V gene is TRBV4-2, the J gene TRBJ2-3; 11 nucleotides agree with TRBD2. This TCR was sampled from a human donor with acute or convalescent COVID-19. The donor label of this sample is uncertain. Here the CDR3 reads CASSQDGVAGGPREDTQYF. The DNA for the CDR3 is TGTGCCAGCAGCCAAGATGGGGTAGCGGGGGGGCCGAGAGAAGATACGCAGTATTTT.